This TCR beta chain stems from a study of T cells after yellow fever vaccination. Looked up from germline, CDR1 is SGHVS and CDR2 is FQNEAQ. V was pared by 3 bases and J by 5 bases, with 13 bases between. The CDR3 is 14 amino acids. TCRdb reprocessed the 5' RACE reads via MiXCR and lists one record per CDR3 protein. Here the sample spans about 350,000 distinct CDR3 sequences, roughly an eighth being singletons. To note about this clonotype: Its target is not known.

Study results and caveats: Detected again after the booster were most primary-vaccination clones, at 95% to 96% CD4 and approximately 85% CD8.

The sample consisted of CD4+ T cells sorted from PBMCs, taken 15 days after the yellow fever booster vaccination. The TCR originated in a man between 18 and 29 years old who received the YFV17D yellow fever vaccine. The J gene is TRBJ2-5, the V gene TRBV7-8; no firm D call. The CDR3 bases are TGTGCCAGCAGCTTTAGGACCGCCTGGGAGACCCAGTACTTC. Its protein product is CASSFRTAWETQYF.